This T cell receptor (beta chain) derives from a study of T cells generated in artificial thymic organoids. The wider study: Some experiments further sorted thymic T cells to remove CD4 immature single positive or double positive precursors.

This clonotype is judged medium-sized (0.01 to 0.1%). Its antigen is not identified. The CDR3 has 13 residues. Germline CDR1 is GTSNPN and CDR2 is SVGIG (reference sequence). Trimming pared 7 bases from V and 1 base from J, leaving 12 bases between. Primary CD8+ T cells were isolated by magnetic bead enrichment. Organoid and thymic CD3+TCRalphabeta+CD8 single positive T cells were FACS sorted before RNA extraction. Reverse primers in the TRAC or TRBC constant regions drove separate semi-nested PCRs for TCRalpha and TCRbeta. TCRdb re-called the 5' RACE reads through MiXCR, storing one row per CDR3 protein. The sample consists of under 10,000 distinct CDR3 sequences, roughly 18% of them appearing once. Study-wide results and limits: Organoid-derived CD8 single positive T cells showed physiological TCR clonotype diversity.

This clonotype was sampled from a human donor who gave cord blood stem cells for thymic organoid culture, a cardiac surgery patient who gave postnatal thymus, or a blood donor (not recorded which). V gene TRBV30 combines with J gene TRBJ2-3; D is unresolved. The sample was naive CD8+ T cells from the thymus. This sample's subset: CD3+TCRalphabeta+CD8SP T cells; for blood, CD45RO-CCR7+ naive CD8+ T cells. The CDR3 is CASSKRGTDTQYF. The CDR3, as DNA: TGTGCCTCATCCAAACGGGGCACAGATACGCAGTATTTT. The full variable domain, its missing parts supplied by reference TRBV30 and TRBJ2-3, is SQTIHQWPATLVQPVGSPLSLECTVEGTSNPNLYWYRQAAGRGLQLLFYSVGIGQISSEVPQNLSASRPQDRQFILSSKKLLLSDSGFYLCASSKRGTDTQYFGPGTRLTVL.